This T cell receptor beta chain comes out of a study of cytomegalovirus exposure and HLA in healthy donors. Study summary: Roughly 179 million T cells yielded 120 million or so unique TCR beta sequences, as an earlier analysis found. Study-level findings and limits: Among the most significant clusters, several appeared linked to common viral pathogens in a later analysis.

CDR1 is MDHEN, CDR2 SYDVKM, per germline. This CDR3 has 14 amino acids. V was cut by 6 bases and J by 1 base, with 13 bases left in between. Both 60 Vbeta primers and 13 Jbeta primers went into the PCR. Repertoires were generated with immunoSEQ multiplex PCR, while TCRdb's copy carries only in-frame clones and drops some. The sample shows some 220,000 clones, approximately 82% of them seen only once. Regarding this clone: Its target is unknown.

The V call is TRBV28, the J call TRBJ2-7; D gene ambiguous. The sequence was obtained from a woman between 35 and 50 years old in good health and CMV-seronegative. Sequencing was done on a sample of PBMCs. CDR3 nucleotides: TGTGCCAGCAGAACCGGGTCTCCGTCCTACGAGCAGTACTTC. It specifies CASRTGSPSYEQYF.